The TCR beta chain described here comes from a study of blood T cells in healthy people across ages. Between the trimmed V and J ends, which lost 6 bases and 2 bases, there was a span of 20 bases. This CDR3 comprises 15 residues. CDR1 and CDR2 (germline): DFQATT, SNEGSKA (reference sequence). In the case of this clonotype: Its antigen is as yet unknown.

Using a J-beta primer mix together with a sample-barcoded 5' primer, a second PCR was run for roughly 7 to 12 cycles. Any given sample supplied a minimum of 2.5 million CDR3-containing paired-end reads. TCRdb reprocessed the 5' RACE reads via MiXCR and lists one record per CDR3 protein. The sample has 720,000 or so distinct CDR3 sequences; over 40% are singletons. General study points: It was not possible, with unsorted PBMCs, to conclusively compare naive and antigen-experienced cells.

The TCR sequence derives from an elderly man in good health. Sample: blood. V is TRBV20-1 and J is TRBJ2-7; either TRBD1 or TRBD2 may fit D (5 bases each). CDR3: CSAQKRDQIPYEQYF. In DNA form, the CDR3 reads TGCAGTGCCCAGAAAAGGGACCAGATACCCTACGAGCAGTACTTC.